This TCR beta chain derives from a study of spatial heterogeneity in lung cancer. Study-level results: Detection of ubiquitous tumor TCRs in blood was higher at resection than follow-up.

The presence of a unique molecular identifier marked each TCR cDNA molecule. TCRdb redid the calling of the 5' RACE reads with MiXCR, one entry per CDR3 protein. The table has 13,000 or so distinct CDR3 sequences, 3% to 5% seen once. Described time point: sample taken at primary tumor resection. No cells were sorted before sequencing. The whole RNA sequenced was extracted from tumor, nontumor lung or frozen PBMC. Untreated early-stage non-small cell lung cancer patients, approximately 76 in total, were the donors. This clonotype has at least ten counts. Its antigen remains unidentified. Since it is a stray read in a library aimed at alpha chains, this beta chain has a size that is not meaningful. V was trimmed by 5 bases and J by 8 bases, leaving 15 bases between them. Germline V CDR1 and CDR2: SGHTA, FQGNSA. The CDR3 is 13 amino acids.

This chain uses TRBV7-2 with TRBJ1-1, with D uncertain. The clonotype was recovered from a male donor with early-stage non-small cell lung cancer. The sequenced sample was PBMCs, obtained at surgery. In DNA, the CDR3 is TGTGCCAGCAGCCCCCAGTGGCGGGCCGAAGCTTTCTTT. This sequence encodes CASSPQWRAEAFF. The whole variable domain, remainder taken from reference TRBV7-2 and TRBJ1-1, is GAGVSQSPSNKVTEKGKDVELRCDPISGHTALYWYRQSLGQGLEFLIYFQGNSAPDKSGLPSDRFSAERTGGSVSTLTIQRTQQEDSAVYLCASSPQWRAEAFFGQGTRLTVV.